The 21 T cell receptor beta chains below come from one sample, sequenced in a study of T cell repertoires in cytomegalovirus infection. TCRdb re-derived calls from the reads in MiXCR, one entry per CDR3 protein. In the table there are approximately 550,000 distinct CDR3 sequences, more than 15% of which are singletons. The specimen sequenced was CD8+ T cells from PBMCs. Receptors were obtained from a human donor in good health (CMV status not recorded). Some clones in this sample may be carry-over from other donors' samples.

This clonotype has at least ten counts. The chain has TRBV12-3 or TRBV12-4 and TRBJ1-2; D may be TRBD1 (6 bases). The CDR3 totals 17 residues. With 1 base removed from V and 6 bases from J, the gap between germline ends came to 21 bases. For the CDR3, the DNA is TGTGCCAGCAGTTTAGTGAGCGGCGGCTTCAGGGGAGATGGCTACACCTTC. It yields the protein CASSLVSGGFRGDGYTF.

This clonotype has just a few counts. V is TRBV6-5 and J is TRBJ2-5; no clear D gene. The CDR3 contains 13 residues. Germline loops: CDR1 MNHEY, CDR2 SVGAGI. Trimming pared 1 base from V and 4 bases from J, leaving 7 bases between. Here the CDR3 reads CASSYFTAETQYF. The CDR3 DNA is TGTGCCAGCAGTTACTTTACAGCAGAGACCCAGTACTTC.

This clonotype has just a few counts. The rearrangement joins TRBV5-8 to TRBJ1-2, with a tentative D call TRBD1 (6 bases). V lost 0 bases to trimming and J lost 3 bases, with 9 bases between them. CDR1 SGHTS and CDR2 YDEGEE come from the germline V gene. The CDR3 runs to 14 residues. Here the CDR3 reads CASSLDRVYYGYTF. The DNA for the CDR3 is TGTGCCAGCAGCTTGGACAGGGTCTACTATGGCTACACCTTC.

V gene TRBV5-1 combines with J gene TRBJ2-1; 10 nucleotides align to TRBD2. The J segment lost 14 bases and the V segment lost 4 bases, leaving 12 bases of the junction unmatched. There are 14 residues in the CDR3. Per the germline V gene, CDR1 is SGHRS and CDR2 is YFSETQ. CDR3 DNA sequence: TGCGCCAGCAGCCCCCCGGTCGAGCGGGAGGGCAAGTTCTTC. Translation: CASSPPVEREGKFF.

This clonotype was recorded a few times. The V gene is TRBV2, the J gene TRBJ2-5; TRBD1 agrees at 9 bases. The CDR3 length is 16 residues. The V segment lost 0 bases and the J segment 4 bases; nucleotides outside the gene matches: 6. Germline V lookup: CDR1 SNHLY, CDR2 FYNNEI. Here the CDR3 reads CASSEARTGGAETQYF. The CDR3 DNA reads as TGTGCCAGCAGTGAAGCGCGAACAGGGGGCGCAGAGACCCAGTACTTC. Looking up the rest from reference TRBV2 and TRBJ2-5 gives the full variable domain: EPEVTQTPSHQVTQMGQEVILRCVPISNHLYFYWYRQILGQKVEFLVSFYNNEISEKSEIFDDQFSVERPDGSNFTLKIRSTKLEDSAMYFCASSEARTGGAETQYFGPGTRLLVL.

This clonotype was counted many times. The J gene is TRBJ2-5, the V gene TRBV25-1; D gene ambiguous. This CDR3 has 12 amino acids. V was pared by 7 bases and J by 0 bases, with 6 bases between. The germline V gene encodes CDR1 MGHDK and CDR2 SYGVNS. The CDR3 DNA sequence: TGTGCCAGCAAAGGAGACCAAGAGACCCAGTACTTC. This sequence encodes CASKGDQETQYF.

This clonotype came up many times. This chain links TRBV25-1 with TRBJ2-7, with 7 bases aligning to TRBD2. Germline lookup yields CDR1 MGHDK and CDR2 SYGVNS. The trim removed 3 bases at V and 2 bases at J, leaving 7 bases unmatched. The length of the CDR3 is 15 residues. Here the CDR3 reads CASSDGRPRAYEQYF. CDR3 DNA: TGTGCCAGCAGTGACGGGAGGCCACGGGCCTACGAGCAGTACTTC.

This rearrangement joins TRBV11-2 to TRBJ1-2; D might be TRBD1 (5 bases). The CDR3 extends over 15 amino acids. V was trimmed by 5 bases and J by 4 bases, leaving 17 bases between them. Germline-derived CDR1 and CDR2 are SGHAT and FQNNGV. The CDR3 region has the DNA TGTGCCAGCAGCCATACCAGCAGGGCGGCCTATGGCTACACCTTC. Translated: CASSHTSRAAYGYTF.

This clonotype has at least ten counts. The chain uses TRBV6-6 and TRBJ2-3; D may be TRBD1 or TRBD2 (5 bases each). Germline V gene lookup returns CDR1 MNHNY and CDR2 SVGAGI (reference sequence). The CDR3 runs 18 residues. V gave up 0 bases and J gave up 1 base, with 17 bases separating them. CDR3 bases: TGTGCCAGCAGTTACTCGCCGCTTGGGGGTATCGGCACAGATACGCAGTATTTT. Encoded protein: CASSYSPLGGIGTDTQYF.

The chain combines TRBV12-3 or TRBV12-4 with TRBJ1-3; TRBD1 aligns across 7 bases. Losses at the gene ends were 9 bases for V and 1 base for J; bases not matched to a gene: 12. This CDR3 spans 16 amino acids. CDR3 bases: TGTGCCAGTTTAACGGGGGGGACAGCGTCTGGAAACACCATATATTTT. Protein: CASLTGGTASGNTIYF.

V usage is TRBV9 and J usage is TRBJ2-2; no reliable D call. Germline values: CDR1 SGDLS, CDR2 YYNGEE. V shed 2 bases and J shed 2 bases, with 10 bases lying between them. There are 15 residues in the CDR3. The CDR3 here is CASSVWERNTGELFF. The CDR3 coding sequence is TGTGCCAGCAGCGTCTGGGAACGTAACACCGGGGAGCTGTTTTTT.

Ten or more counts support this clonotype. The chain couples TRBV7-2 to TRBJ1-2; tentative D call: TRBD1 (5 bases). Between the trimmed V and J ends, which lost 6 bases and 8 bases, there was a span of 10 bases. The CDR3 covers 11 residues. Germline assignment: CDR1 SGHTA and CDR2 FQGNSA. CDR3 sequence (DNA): TGTGCCAGCAGATGGGGCGAAGGCTACACCTTC. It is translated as CASRWGEGYTF.

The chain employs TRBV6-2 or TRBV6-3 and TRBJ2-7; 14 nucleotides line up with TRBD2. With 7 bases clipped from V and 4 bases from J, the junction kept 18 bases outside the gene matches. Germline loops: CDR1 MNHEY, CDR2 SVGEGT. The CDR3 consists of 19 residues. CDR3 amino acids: CASMEDRGLAGGSLYEQYF. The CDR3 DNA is TGTGCCAGCATGGAGGATCGAGGACTAGCGGGAGGTTCCCTATACGAGCAGTACTTC.

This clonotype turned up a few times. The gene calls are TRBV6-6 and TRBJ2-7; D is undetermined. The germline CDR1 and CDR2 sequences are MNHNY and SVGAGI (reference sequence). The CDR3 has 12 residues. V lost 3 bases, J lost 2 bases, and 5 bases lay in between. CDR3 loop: CASSYIPYEQYF. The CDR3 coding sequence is TGTGCCAGCAGTTATATCCCCTACGAGCAGTACTTC.

The CDR3 region is CASSLGQGPGETQYF. The CDR3 DNA sequence: TGTGCCAGCAGCTTAGGGCAGGGCCCTGGGGAGACCCAGTACTTC. The chain links TRBV7-6 to TRBJ2-5; TRBD1 might be the D (5 bases). Germline V gives CDR1 SGHVS, CDR2 FNYEAQ. Trimming pared 1 base from V and 5 bases from J, leaving 14 bases between. The CDR3 covers 15 residues.

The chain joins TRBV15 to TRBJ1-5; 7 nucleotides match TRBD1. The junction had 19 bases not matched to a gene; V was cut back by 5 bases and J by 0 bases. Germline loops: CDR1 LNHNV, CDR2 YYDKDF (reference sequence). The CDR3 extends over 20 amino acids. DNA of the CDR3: TGTGCCACCAGCTCCACGGACAGGCCCACCCTTACATATAGCAATCAGCCCCAGCATTTT. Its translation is CATSSTDRPTLTYSNQPQHF.

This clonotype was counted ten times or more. The CDR3 nucleotides read TGTGCCAGCAGCTTAGCAATAGGGCAGGGATTAATCGACACTGAAGCTTTCTTT. It codes for CASSLAIGQGLIDTEAFF. This sequence joins TRBV7-4 and TRBJ1-1, with a weak D call TRBD1 (5 bases). The CDR3 is made up of 18 amino acids. V was pared by 0 bases and J by 3 bases, with 20 bases between. The germline gives CDR1 SGHVT, CDR2 SQSDAQ.

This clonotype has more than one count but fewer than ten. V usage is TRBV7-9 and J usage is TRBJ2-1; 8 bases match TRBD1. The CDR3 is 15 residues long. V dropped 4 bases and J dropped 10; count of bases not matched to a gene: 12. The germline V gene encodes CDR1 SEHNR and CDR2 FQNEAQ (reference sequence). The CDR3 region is CASSYPGQVIQEQFF. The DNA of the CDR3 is TGTGCCAGCAGCTATCCGGGACAGGTAATTCAGGAGCAGTTCTTC.

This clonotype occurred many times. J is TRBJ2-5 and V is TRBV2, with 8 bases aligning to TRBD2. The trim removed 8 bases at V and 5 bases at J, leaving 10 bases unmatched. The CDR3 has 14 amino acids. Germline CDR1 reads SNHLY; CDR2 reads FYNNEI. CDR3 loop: CASGGGLGWETQYF. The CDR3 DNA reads TGTGCCAGCGGAGGGGGACTAGGATGGGAGACCCAGTACTTC.

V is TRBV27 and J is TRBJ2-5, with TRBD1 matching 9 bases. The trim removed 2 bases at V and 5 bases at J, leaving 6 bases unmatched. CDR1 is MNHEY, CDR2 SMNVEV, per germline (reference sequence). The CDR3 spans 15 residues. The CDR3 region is CASSLRDRVGETQYF. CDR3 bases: TGTGCCAGCAGTTTAAGGGACAGGGTGGGGGAGACCCAGTACTTC.

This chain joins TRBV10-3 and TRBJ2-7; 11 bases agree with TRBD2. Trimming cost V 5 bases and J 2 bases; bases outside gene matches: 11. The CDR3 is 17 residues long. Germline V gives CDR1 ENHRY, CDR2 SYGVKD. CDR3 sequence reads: CAISQTSGGTNTYEQYF. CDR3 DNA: TGTGCCATCAGTCAAACTAGCGGGGGAACCAATACCTACGAGCAGTACTTC.